This T cell receptor (beta chain) is drawn from a study of T cells in localized non-small cell lung cancer. This CDR3 region has 12 residues. V trimming: 8 bases; J trimming: 2 bases; junction bases outside the gene matches: 2. The germline CDR1 and CDR2 sequences are SNHLY and FYNNEI. The assay was immunoSEQ multiplex PCR, and TCRdb's table has in-frame clones only and misses some. The sample lists around 20,000 clones; 86% were seen once. Study outcomes and limitations: Higher adjacent-lung clonality was associated with shorter survival. The appearance of a median approximately 55 of the top 100 tumor clones was seen in adjacent lung.

About this clone itself: Its target is unknown.

The clonotype comes from a woman aged 40 to 75 with stage I lung adenocarcinoma. V usage is TRBV2 and J usage is TRBJ2-7; 8 nucleotides match TRBD1. The sample consisted of peripheral blood, taken before any cancer treatment. This CDR3 is CASARGPYEQYF. The CDR3 DNA is TGTGCCAGCGCCAGGGGGCCCTACGAGCAGTACTTC.